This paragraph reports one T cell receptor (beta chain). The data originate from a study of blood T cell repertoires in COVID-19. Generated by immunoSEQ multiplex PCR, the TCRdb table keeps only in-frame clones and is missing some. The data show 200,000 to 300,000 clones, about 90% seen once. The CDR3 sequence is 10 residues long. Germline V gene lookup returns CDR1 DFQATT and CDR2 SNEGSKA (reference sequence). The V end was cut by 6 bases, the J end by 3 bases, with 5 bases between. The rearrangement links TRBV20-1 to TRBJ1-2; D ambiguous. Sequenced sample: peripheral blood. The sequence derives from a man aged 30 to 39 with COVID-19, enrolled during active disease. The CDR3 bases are TGCAGTGCGTCGTACTATGGCTACACCTTC. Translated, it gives CSASYYGYTF.